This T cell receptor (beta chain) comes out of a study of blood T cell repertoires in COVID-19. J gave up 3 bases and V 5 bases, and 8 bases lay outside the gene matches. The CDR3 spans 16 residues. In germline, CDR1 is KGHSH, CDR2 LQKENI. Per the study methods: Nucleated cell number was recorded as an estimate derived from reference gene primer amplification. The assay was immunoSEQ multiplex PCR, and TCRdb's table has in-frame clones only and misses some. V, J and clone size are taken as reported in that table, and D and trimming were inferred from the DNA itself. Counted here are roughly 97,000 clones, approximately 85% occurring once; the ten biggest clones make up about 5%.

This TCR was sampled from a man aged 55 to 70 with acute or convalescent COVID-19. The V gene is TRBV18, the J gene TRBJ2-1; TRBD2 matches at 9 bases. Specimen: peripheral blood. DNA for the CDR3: TGTGCCAGCTCAGCACGGACTAGCGACCTCTACAATGAGCAGTTCTTC. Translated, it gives CASSARTSDLYNEQFF.